This paragraph covers one TCR beta chain sequence. The data derive from a study of shared clonotypes between healthy human individuals. Trimming cost V 1 base and J 8 bases, with 14 bases left between them. This CDR3 contains 14 residues. Germline assignment: CDR1 SEHNR and CDR2 FQNEAQ (reference sequence). Samples underwent the assay at deep level. Genomic DNA of every subset was divided equally among multiple immunoSEQ plates. The protocol was immunoSEQ multiplex PCR, while the TCRdb copy is restricted to in-frame clones and leaves out a portion. The sample carries some 500,000 clones, approximately 95% recorded once.

This TCR derives from a woman between 25 and 40 years old in good health. The sequencing sample was made of naive CD4+ T cells sorted from blood. This sample's subset: CD45RA+ positively selected. The V call is TRBV7-9, the J call TRBJ1-2; no clear D gene. The CDR3, as DNA: TGTGCCAGCAGCTTAGAAGGTCCGGAACGCGGCTACACCTTC. This sequence encodes CASSLEGPERGYTF.